Presented here are 8 T cell receptor beta chains from one specimen sequenced in a study of T cell clonality in common variable immunodeficiency. Study-wide results and limits: In common variable immunodeficiency, TCR beta chains reportedly carried fewer deletions and N-nucleotide insertions.

TCRdb keeps only in-frame clones here, not all; method: immunoSEQ multiplex PCR. The sample presents approximately 30,000 clones, none singletons. Their antigen targets remain unknown. Sequences were obtained from peripheral blood mononuclear cells. The receptors shown here come from a human donor with common variable immunodeficiency.

With regard to this clone: The read terminates 3 residues before the CDR3 end, so the remaining end is supplied by the germline J gene. The chain carries TRBV23-1 and TRBJ2-3; 9 nucleotides align to TRBD2. TRBV23-1 is an ORF, with its function uncertain. The trim removed 4 bases at V and 6 bases at J, leaving 5 bases unmatched. The CDR3 has 14 residues. The DNA read from the CDR3 is TGCGCCAGCAGTCCGGGACTAGCTAGGGATACG. Its translation is CASSPGLARDT. Given in full, the CDR3 is CASSPGLARDTQYF.

The table lists this clone with many counts. The CDR3 loop reads CAGSIAGDYEQYF. The part of the CDR3 DNA that was read is TGTGCCGGTAGTATAGCGGGGGACTACGAG. The chain combines TRBV30 with TRBJ2-7, with TRBD2 matching over 9 bases. The read ends 3 residues before the CDR3 terminus; that terminus is restored from the germline J gene. Germline CDR1 and CDR2: GTSNPN and SVGIG (reference sequence). This CDR3 spans 13 amino acids. V lost 8 bases and J lost 3; bases outside the gene matches: 8.

Note on this clone: Sequencing ends 3 residues short of the CDR3 end; the germline J gene provides the rest. The J gene is TRBJ2-7, the V gene TRBV7-2, with 9 bases matching TRBD1. V dropped 3 bases and J dropped 2; count of bases not matched to a gene: 5. Germline CDR1 is SGHTA and CDR2 is FQGNSA. The CDR3 has 15 amino acids. CDR3 DNA (partial): TGTGCCAGCAGCTTCGAGGGGACAGGGACCTACGAG. This codes for CASSFEGTGTYE. The whole CDR3 sequence is CASSFEGTGTYEQYF.

This clone was detected a few times. The read ends 3 residues shy of where the CDR3 ends; the end is completed using the germline J gene. The chain carries TRBV7-3 and TRBJ1-1, with no clear D. Trimming took 5 bases from V and 4 from J, leaving 14 bases between them. The germline V gene has CDR1 SGHTA and CDR2 FQGTGA. The CDR3 covers 14 residues. CDR3 sequence reads: CASSAERAGTEAFF. CDR3 DNA, as far as it was read: TGTGCCAGCAGCGCAGAGAGAGCGGGCACTGAA.

A few counts support this clone. Read data end 3 residues before the CDR3 end; the end is taken from the germline J gene. The rearrangement links TRBV5-6 to TRBJ1-2, with a weak D call TRBD1 (6 bases). This CDR3 region has 14 residues. Germline V lookup: CDR1 SGHDT, CDR2 YYEEEE. Trimming removed 4 bases from V and 7 bases from J, with 17 bases in between. CDR3 region: CASSPPGLGGGYTF. CDR3 DNA, as far as it was read: TGTGCCAGCAGCCCACCGGGCTTAGGGGGTGGC.

Relative to its sample, this clone is medium-sized. The CDR3 end falls 3 residues outside the read, so it is completed with the germline J gene. The V gene is TRBV20-1, the J gene TRBJ2-1; possibly TRBD1 or TRBD2 for D (6 bases each). Trimming stripped 7 bases from V and 2 bases from J, with 15 bases between. There are 14 residues in the CDR3. The germline CDR1 and CDR2 sequences are DFQATT and SNEGSKA (reference sequence). CDR3 sequence: CSGEDSLAYNEQFF. The sequenced part of the CDR3 DNA is TGCAGTGGGGAGGACAGCTTAGCCTACAATGAG.

This clone was seen many times. The CDR3 extends 3 residues past the end of the read, so its final part is completed from the germline J gene. The rearrangement joins TRBV4-2 to TRBJ2-6, with TRBD2 identical over 7 bases. CDR1 LGHNA and CDR2 YNFKEQ come from the germline V gene. The CDR3 has 15 amino acids. Trimming at V came to 4 bases and at J to 4 bases, leaving 4 bases not matched to a gene. The CDR3 region is CASSPSGAGANVLTF. Incomplete CDR3 DNA: TGTGCCAGCAGCCCAAGCGGGGCCGGGGCCAACGTC.

There are a few counts of this clone. From the germline J gene comes the end of the CDR3, since the read stops 3 residues before it. The chain employs TRBV19 and TRBJ1-5; unclear D gene. There are 14 residues in the CDR3. CDR1 and CDR2 from the germline V gene are LNHDA and SQIVND (reference sequence). The V end lost 6 bases, the J end lost 5 bases, and 14 bases lay between the germline ends. The sequenced CDR3 bases are TGTGCCAGTAGGTCCGGACTTTTTGATCAGCCC. This codes for CASRSGLFDQP. The CDR3 in its entirety is CASRSGLFDQPQHF.